In this sample, the clone carrying this T cell receptor (beta chain) turned up a few times. The antigen remains unidentified. The record originates from a study of CD4 T cells in relation to SARS-CoV-2 and coronaviruses. Study at large: PBMCs were cultured with antigen for about eleven days before TCR beta sequencing. Negative control cultures got HIV-1 Nef peptides or no peptide.

Study outcomes and limitations: About 65% of donors had memory CD4+ clonotypes crossrecognizing SARS-CoV-2 and common cold coronavirus spike.

The junction had 6 bases not matched to a gene; V was cut back by 0 bases and J by 5 bases. Germline CDR1 reads MNHNS; CDR2 reads SASEGT. The CDR3 extends over 16 amino acids. Before the COVID-19 pandemic, during about 2010-2019, CD4+ T cells were taken from unexposed donors. Isolation of CD4+ T cells took place after around eleven days in culture. As cell numbers allowed, unexposed-donor CD4+ T cells faced SARS-CoV-2 S/N and four cold-coronavirus spikes. Clones were sequenced by immunoSEQ multiplex PCR, and TCRdb holds only the in-frame ones, with some missing. The data contain more than 20,000 clones, 76% of them singletons.

This rearrangement joins TRBV6-1 to TRBJ1-2; 10 nucleotides line up with TRBD1. The sequenced sample consisted of CD4+ T cells from PBMCs, cultured in vitro. This clonotype was obtained from a human donor in good health. The CDR3 bases are TGTGCCAGCAGTGAAGCCGTGACAGGGGGCCGGTATGGCTACACCTTC. As protein: CASSEAVTGGRYGYTF.